This T cell receptor beta chain originates from a study of cytomegalovirus exposure and HLA in healthy donors. Whole-study results and caveats: Three CMV-associated chains proved CMV antigen-specific in vitro. Investigators reported 164 TCR beta chains as tied to cytomegalovirus. Many donors carried some public TCRs, although rarity characterized most TCR sequences.

To note about this clone: Its antigen is not identified.

The CDR3 runs to 16 residues. V was shortened by 0 bases and J by 7 bases, with 13 bases between the two germline ends. The germline CDR1 and CDR2 sequences are MGHRA and YSYEKL. Clones were sequenced by immunoSEQ multiplex PCR, and TCRdb holds only the in-frame ones, with some missing. Seen here are around 190,000 clones, 86% observed once, and the top ten hold about 1.5%. This clonotype was obtained from a woman between 18 and 29 years old in good health and CMV-seronegative. The chain carries TRBV4-1 and TRBJ1-6; perhaps TRBD1 as D (5 bases). Sample: PBMCs. The CDR3 DNA is TGCGCCAGCAGCCAAGATTCATGGACACCGAATTCACCCCTCCACTTT. Translation: CASSQDSWTPNSPLHF.